A single sample is the source of the 9 T cell receptor beta chains below, sequenced in a study of metastatic and nonmetastatic thyroid tumors. TCRdb reassembled clones from the PCR reads with MiXCR. The table has around 70,000 clones, roughly 18% seen once. No patient had received any treatment before thyroid surgery. Source material: blood. Every receptor here comes from a female donor with papillary thyroid cancer or a benign thyroid nodule (not recorded which). Some clones in this sample may be carry-over from other donors' samples.

The chain couples TRBV2 to TRBJ2-1; 7 nucleotides match TRBD2. The CDR3 loop spans 13 amino acids. Per the germline V gene, CDR1 is SNHLY and CDR2 is FYNNEI. V lost 6 bases and J lost 8; bases outside the gene matches: 7. CDR3: CASSQGTSDEQFF. Here the CDR3 DNA reads TGTGCCAGCAGCCAAGGCACTAGCGATGAGCAGTTCTTC.

This clone was detected ten times or more. This CDR3 reads CAWGRQYPNQPQHF. The CDR3 DNA reads TGTGCCTGGGGCAGACAGTATCCCAATCAGCCCCAGCATTTT. V and J are TRBV30 and TRBJ1-5; D is possibly TRBD1 (5 bases). Germline values: CDR1 GTSNPN, CDR2 SVGIG (reference sequence). V dropped 5 bases and J dropped 3 bases, with 14 bases sitting between them. The CDR3 has 14 residues.

This clone occurred a few times. V is TRBV9 and J is TRBJ2-1; TRBD2 aligns across 9 bases. Per germline, CDR1 SGDLS and CDR2 YYNGEE. V shed 0 bases and J 6 bases; nucleotides not matched to a gene: 1. The CDR3 runs 14 residues. This CDR3 is CASSVGTSANEQFF. The CDR3 DNA is TGTGCCAGCAGCGTAGGGACTAGCGCCAATGAGCAGTTCTTC.

This clone has a handful of counts. This chain joins TRBV10-3 and TRBJ1-3; a possible D gene is TRBD1 (6 bases). The ends were cut back, 7 bases at V and 1 base at J, with 11 bases in the middle. The germline gives CDR1 ENHRY, CDR2 SYGVKD. The CDR3 totals 14 residues. The CDR3 loop reads CAIKLGASGNTIYF. The CDR3 bases are TGTGCCATCAAATTGGGGGCGTCTGGAAACACCATATATTTT.

The CDR3 DNA is TGTGCCTGGGCCGGGACTACCAATGAGCAGTTCTTC. It specifies CAWAGTTNEQFF. The rearrangement joins TRBV30 to TRBJ2-1, with 7 bases matching TRBD2. From germline, CDR1 is GTSNPN and CDR2 SVGIG (reference sequence). Trimming removed 5 bases from V and 6 bases from J; junction bases left unmatched: 4. The CDR3 loop spans 12 amino acids.

This clone was picked up many times. The gene calls are TRBV20-1 and TRBJ2-5; TRBD1 or TRBD2 may be the D gene (5 bases each). In germline, CDR1 is DFQATT, CDR2 SNEGSKA (reference sequence). The ends were cut back, 5 bases at V and 0 bases at J, with 10 bases in the middle. The CDR3 extends over 13 amino acids. The CDR3 region is CSALVGDQETQYF. For the CDR3, the DNA is TGCAGTGCTTTAGTGGGGGACCAAGAGACCCAGTACTTC.

This clone was seen ten or more times. The chain couples TRBV19 to TRBJ2-7, with 7 bases identical to TRBD1. From germline, CDR1 is LNHDA and CDR2 SQIVND (reference sequence). The CDR3 is 15 residues long. The V and J ends lost 5 bases and 6 bases, in that order; junction bases with no gene match: 13. In DNA, the CDR3 is TGTGCCAGTAGTTCGTACAGGGGCTCCTCGCTCGAGCAGTACTTC. Its translation: CASSSYRGSSLEQYF.

This clone came up many times. The CDR3 DNA reads as TGTGCCAGCAGCCAAATCTACGAGCAGTACTTC. Residues: CASSQIYEQYF. The chain recombines TRBV3-1 with TRBJ2-7; D is unclear. Looked up from germline, CDR1 is LGHDT and CDR2 is YNNKEL (reference sequence). The germline V and J ends were trimmed by 2 bases and 3 bases, with 2 bases remaining between them. The length of the CDR3 is 11 residues.

The chain uses TRBV5-1 and TRBJ1-1, with D maybe TRBD1 (5 bases). V gave up 2 bases and J gave up 7 bases, with 12 bases separating them. CDR1 SGHRS and CDR2 YFSETQ come from the germline V gene. The CDR3 loop spans 13 amino acids. The CDR3 sequence is CASSLKGEDEAFF. CDR3 nucleotides: TGCGCCAGCAGCTTAAAAGGGGAGGATGAAGCTTTCTTT.